The entry that follows covers one T cell receptor beta chain sequence. What it binds is unknown. The data originate from a study of cytotoxic CD8 clonotypes in ibrutinib-treated CLL. The assay was immunoSEQ multiplex PCR, and TCRdb's table has in-frame clones only and misses some. The sample carries some 300,000 clones, about 80% recorded once. The CDR3 runs to 15 residues. V lost 8 bases and J lost 9; bases outside the gene matches: 13. Germline CDR1 GTSNPN, CDR2 SVGIG (reference sequence). Overall study findings and caveats: Public clonotypes, rarely seen, contracted or held steady on treatment. Whereas clonality rose at ibrutinib response, it declined toward baseline at progression.

The chain joins TRBV30 to TRBJ2-1; 13 bases match TRBD2. Specimen: PBMCs, collected before ibrutinib treatment. The sequence came from a human donor with chronic lymphocytic leukemia. In DNA, the CDR3 is TGTGCCCATACCAAGACTAGCGGGAGGATAGGTGAGCAGTTCTTC. It yields the protein CAHTKTSGRIGEQFF.